A single sample gave rise to the 3 T cell receptor beta chains below, sequenced in a study of T cell changes during pregnancy in multiple sclerosis. Sequencing used immunoSEQ multiplex PCR; TCRdb keeps in-frame clones, though not all of them. The repertoire holds some 70,000 clones, with approximately 86% as singletons. The material sequenced was peripheral blood, taken before pregnancy. These receptor sequences come from a female donor with multiple sclerosis, enrolled in a pregnancy study.

J is TRBJ2-7 and V is TRBV5-4; unclear D gene. Trimming took 0 bases from V and 3 from J, leaving 13 bases between them. The CDR3 length is 15 residues. Germline V CDR1 and CDR2: SGHNT, YYREEE (reference sequence). The CDR3 reads CASSLAAGSNYEQYF. DNA of the CDR3: TGTGCCAGCAGCTTGGCTGCAGGCTCTAACTACGAGCAGTACTTC.

The genes are TRBV10-3 and TRBJ1-2; 7 positions match TRBD1. Per germline, CDR1 ENHRY and CDR2 SYGVKD. J lost 3 bases, V lost 4 bases, and 8 bases had no gene match. This CDR3 is 15 amino acids long. The CDR3 is CAISAVDRVYYGYTF. DNA for the CDR3: TGTGCCATCAGTGCGGTCGACAGGGTGTACTATGGCTACACCTTC.

The DNA of the CDR3 is TGTGCCAGTAGAACACAGGGGGCTCACACTGAAGCTTTCTTT. It specifies CASRTQGAHTEAFF. The rearrangement joins TRBV19 to TRBJ1-1; 9 bases align to TRBD1. The CDR3 consists of 14 residues. Germline loops: CDR1 LNHDA, CDR2 SQIVND (reference sequence). Trimming removed 6 bases from V and 3 bases from J; junction bases left unmatched: 5.